This T cell receptor (beta chain) was captured by sequencing in a study of blood T cell repertoires in COVID-19. Original data processing: Using reference gene primer amplification, nucleated cell counts were estimated. The protocol was immunoSEQ multiplex PCR, while the TCRdb copy is restricted to in-frame clones and leaves out a portion. V and J calls and clone size are copied from that table; D and trimming were computed from the DNA. The sample holds about 13,000 clones, approximately 76% seen once. This clone was recorded at least ten times. V lost 6 bases and J lost 2, with 15 bases in between. Germline lookup yields CDR1 LNHDA and CDR2 SQIVND (reference sequence). The CDR3 contains 15 residues.

The sample taken for sequencing was peripheral blood. This sequence originates from a woman older than 75 with acute or convalescent COVID-19. The chain couples TRBV19 to TRBJ2-3; a possible D gene is TRBD2 (6 bases). This CDR3 is CASSPRGENTDTQYF. The CDR3 DNA reads as TGTGCCAGTAGCCCTCGCGGGGAGAACACAGATACGCAGTATTTT.